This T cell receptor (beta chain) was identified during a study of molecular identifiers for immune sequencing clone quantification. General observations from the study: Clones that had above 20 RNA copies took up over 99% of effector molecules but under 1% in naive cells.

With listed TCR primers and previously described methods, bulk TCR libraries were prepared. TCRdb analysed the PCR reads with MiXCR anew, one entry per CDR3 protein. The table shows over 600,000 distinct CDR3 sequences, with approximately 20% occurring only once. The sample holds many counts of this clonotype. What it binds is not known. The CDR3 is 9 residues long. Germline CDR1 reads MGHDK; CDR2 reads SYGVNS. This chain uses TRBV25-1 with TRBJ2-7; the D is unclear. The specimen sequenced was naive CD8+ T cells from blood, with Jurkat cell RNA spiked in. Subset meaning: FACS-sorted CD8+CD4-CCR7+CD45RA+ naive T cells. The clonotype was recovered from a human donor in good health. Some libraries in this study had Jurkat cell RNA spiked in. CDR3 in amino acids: CGPSDEQYF. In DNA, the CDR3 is TGTGGTCCTAGTGACGAGCAGTACTTC.